Below are 5 T cell receptor beta chains sequenced from a single sample in a study of blood T cell repertoires in COVID-19. TCRdb's copy holds only in-frame clones and misses some; the assay was immunoSEQ multiplex PCR. Of around 200,000 clones in the sample, 86% were seen once. The sequencing input was peripheral blood. The origin of the receptors is a man older than 75 with acute or convalescent COVID-19.

The chain combines TRBV5-5 with TRBJ2-5; 8 nucleotides line up with TRBD1. CDR1 and CDR2 (germline): SGHKS, YYEKEE (reference sequence). The CDR3 length is 16 residues. Unmatched junction bases numbered 6, after V lost 0 bases and J lost 2 bases. CDR3: CASSLEDRVNQETQYF. The CDR3 DNA reads TGTGCCAGCAGCTTGGAGGACAGGGTTAATCAAGAGACCCAGTACTTC.

The rearrangement uses TRBV11-3 and TRBJ2-3, with unresolved D. With 5 bases removed from V and 0 bases from J, the gap between germline ends came to 15 bases. The germline V gene has CDR1 SGHNT and CDR2 YENEEA. The CDR3 runs to 16 residues. The CDR3 DNA is TGTGCCAGCAGCCCACTAAGTTCCATTAGCACAGATACGCAGTATTTT. Encoded protein: CASSPLSSISTDTQYF.

The chain links TRBV27 to TRBJ2-7, with TRBD1 matching over 9 bases. Germline lookup yields CDR1 MNHEY and CDR2 SMNVEV (reference sequence). The CDR3 is made up of 14 amino acids. The J segment lost 4 bases and the V segment lost 4 bases, leaving 5 bases of the junction unmatched. CDR3 region: CASSSTGTGYEQYV. CDR3 bases: TGTGCCAGCAGTTCAACCGGGACAGGGTACGAGCAGTACGTC.

The rearrangement links TRBV24-1 to TRBJ2-3; 12 nucleotides match TRBD2. Germline V gene data show CDR1 as KGHDR and CDR2 as SFDVKD. V was clipped by 3 bases and J by 4 bases; unmatched bases: 10. The CDR3 sequence is 18 residues long. CDR3 sequence reads: CATSDRLWTSGKADTQYF. Written as DNA, the CDR3 is TGTGCCACCAGTGATCGGTTATGGACTAGCGGGAAAGCAGATACGCAGTATTTT.

J is TRBJ2-3 and V is TRBV15; D unclear. Germline V lookup: CDR1 LNHNV, CDR2 YYDKDF (reference sequence). The ends were cut back, 0 bases at V and 4 bases at J, with 8 bases in the middle. The CDR3 has 14 residues. The CDR3 is CATSRDRSPDTQYF. Written as DNA, the CDR3 is TGTGCCACCAGCAGAGATAGGAGTCCAGATACGCAGTATTTT. Filled out from reference TRBV15 and TRBJ2-3, the complete variable domain reads DAMVIQNPRYQVTQFGKPVTLSCSQTLNHNVMYWYQQKSSQAPKLLFHYYDKDFNNEADTPDNFQSRRPNTSFCFLDIRSPGLGDTAMYLCATSRDRSPDTQYFGPGTRLTVL.